This T cell receptor (beta chain) originates from a study of T cells in Graves' hyperthyroidism and ophthalmopathy. Germline CDR1 reads MGHDK; CDR2 reads SYGVNS. The CDR3 is 15 residues long. V was pared by 5 bases and J by 5 bases, with 18 bases between. Researchers took RNA transcripts and amplified the TCR beta CDR3 regions from them. When the TCR CDR3 underwent first-round RT-PCR, the HTBI primer set was used. One entry per CDR3 protein results from TCRdb running MiXCR on the multiplex PCR reads. The sample carries around 580,000 distinct CDR3 sequences, 46% recorded once. The hyperthyroidism patients had all been newly diagnosed, and their disease duration was under 2 months. Their ages ranged from 18 to 65 years. Patients with uncontrolled infections, other autoimmune diseases, pregnancy or lactation were excluded. Based on clinical symptoms, serum thyroxine and TRAb, thyroid ultrasound and orbital computed tomography, diagnoses were reached.

Comment on this clonotype: This may be a read error, as it is one base from a much larger clone.

Sequences were obtained from peripheral blood or thyroid tissue (not recorded which). The TCR sequence derives from a young woman with Graves' hyperthyroidism. The chain combines TRBV25-1 with TRBJ1-1, with D possibly TRBD1 on 6 matching bases. The CDR3 region has the DNA TGTGCCAGCAGTTTATCCGGAGGGGGTCTAACTGAAGCTTTCTTT. Translation gives CASSLSGGGLTEAFF.